These 8 T cell receptor beta chains were all obtained from the same sample, sequenced in a study of T-cell reconstitution after alpha-beta-depleted transplantation in children. Using unique molecular identifiers, the investigators prepared the TCRbeta library. A single record per CDR3 protein comes from TCRdb applying MiXCR to the PCR reads. This sample carries 500,000 or so distinct CDR3 sequences, around a third of them seen once, and the ten largest clones take less than 2.5%. Here the sequenced sample was PBMCs from the stem cell graft donor, taken from the stem cell graft. These receptors were collected from a human donor who donated a stem cell graft to a child with aplastic anemia.

This clonotype was picked up one time. V gene TRBV2 combines with J gene TRBJ1-5; no clear D. The CDR3 has 14 amino acids. CDR1 and CDR2 (germline): SNHLY, FYNNEI. Trimming left V 8 bases short and J 6 bases short, with 17 bases between. CDR3: CASLAGLTSQPQHF. The CDR3, as DNA: TGTGCCAGCTTAGCTGGACTCACCAGTCAGCCCCAGCATTTT.

This clonotype was seen a single time. V is TRBV7-3 and J is TRBJ2-3; TRBD2 matches 8 bases. The CDR3 is 15 residues long. In germline, CDR1 is SGHTA, CDR2 FQGTGA. V shed 1 base, J shed 6 bases, and the junction held 6 bases outside the gene matches. DNA for the CDR3: TGTGCCAGCAGCTTAAGACGGGAGGGCCGCGATACGCAGTATTTT. Protein sequence: CASSLRREGRDTQYF.

The chain is built from TRBV27 and TRBJ1-2; D perhaps matches TRBD1 (5 bases). This CDR3 is 18 amino acids long. Germline V CDR1 and CDR2: MNHEY, SMNVEV (reference sequence). Trimming took off 4 bases at V and 1 base at J, with 22 bases between the two ends. CDR3 sequence reads: CASSSNTGLEGLNYGYTF. DNA for the CDR3: TGTGCCAGCAGTTCCAATACAGGCCTAGAAGGGCTTAACTATGGCTACACCTTC.

V is TRBV5-6 and J is TRBJ2-2, with TRBD2 matching 7 bases. This CDR3 contains 19 residues. Germline lookup yields CDR1 SGHDT and CDR2 YYEEEE. The junction had 17 bases not matched to a gene; V was cut back by 4 bases and J by 2 bases. CDR3 in DNA: TGTGCCAGCAGCATTGGACTAGTCGACGGGATTTCAAACACCGGGGAGCTGTTTTTT. This sequence encodes CASSIGLVDGISNTGELFF.

V is TRBV20-1 and J is TRBJ2-7; 10 bases agree with TRBD2. The CDR3 extends over 17 amino acids. The ends lost 0 bases at V and 5 bases at J; junction bases unmatched: 13. CDR1 is DFQATT, CDR2 SNEGSKA, per germline (reference sequence). CDR3 sequence: CSARDPSGSQSLHEQYF. In DNA form, the CDR3 reads TGCAGTGCTAGAGATCCTAGCGGGAGCCAATCTCTGCACGAGCAGTACTTC.

The count of this clonotype is one. V usage is TRBV7-2 and J usage is TRBJ2-5; D is possibly TRBD1 (6 bases). Germline CDR1 SGHTA, CDR2 FQGNSA. The ends were cut back, 1 base at V and 4 bases at J, with 13 bases in the middle. The length of the CDR3 is 15 residues. CDR3: CASSLGGTIGETQYF. The CDR3 DNA reads as TGTGCCAGCAGCTTAGGTGGGACAATCGGAGAGACCCAGTACTTC.

The chain links TRBV29-1 to TRBJ1-1, with D tentatively TRBD1 (6 bases). CDR1 is SQVTM and CDR2 is ANQGSEA in the germline V gene. The CDR3 runs 13 residues. Deletions cut 6 bases from V and 9 bases from J, with 20 bases between. CDR3 residues: CSVGGVERDKAFF. The CDR3 bases are TGCAGCGTAGGGGGAGTAGAAAGAGATAAAGCTTTCTTT.

CDR3 DNA sequence: TGTGCCAGCAGTCGCCGACTAGCGGGAGTGGGAGAGACCCAGTACTTC. This codes for CASSRRLAGVGETQYF. The V call is TRBV6-1, the J call TRBJ2-5; 12 positions agree with TRBD2. There are 16 residues in the CDR3. Germline assignment: CDR1 MNHNS and CDR2 SASEGT. V lost 5 bases, J lost 4 bases, and 8 bases stayed unmatched.